This T cell receptor (beta chain) was obtained from a study of T cell responses to AZD1222 COVID-19 vaccine. This clone showed up just once. The antigen is undetermined. One junction end disagrees with the germline gene, perhaps due to a read error. The study, taken as a whole, reports: The donor cohort was predominantly white British with a female majority, and clonal diversity may have been underestimated.

Sequencing was performed with immunoSEQ multiplex PCR; in TCRdb, only in-frame clones are kept and a portion is missing. Among about 96,000 clones listed, 85% to 90% were seen once. From germline, CDR1 is SSHAT and CDR2 FNYEAQ (reference sequence). The CDR3 is 13 amino acids. The V call is TRBV7-7, the J call TRBJ2-1; tentative D call: TRBD2 (5 bases). The sequences come from peripheral blood, collected on day 0 of AZD1222 vaccination. The source of this sequence is an adult in good health. The CDR3, as DNA: TGTGCTAGCAGCTTAGGAGCGGACAATGAGCAGTTCTTC. Encoded protein: CASSLGADNEQFF.